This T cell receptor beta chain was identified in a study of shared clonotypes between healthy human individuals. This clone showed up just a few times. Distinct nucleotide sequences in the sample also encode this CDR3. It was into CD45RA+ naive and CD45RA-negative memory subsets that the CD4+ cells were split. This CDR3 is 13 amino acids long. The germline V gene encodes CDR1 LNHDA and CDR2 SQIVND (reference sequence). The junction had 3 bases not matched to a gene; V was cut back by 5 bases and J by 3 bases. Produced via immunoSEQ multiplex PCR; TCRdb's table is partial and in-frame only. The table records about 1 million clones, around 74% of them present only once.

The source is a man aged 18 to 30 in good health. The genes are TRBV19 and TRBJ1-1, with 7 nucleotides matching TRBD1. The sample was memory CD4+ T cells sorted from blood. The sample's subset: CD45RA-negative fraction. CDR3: CASSRQGDTEAFF. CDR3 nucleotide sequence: TGTGCCAGTAGTCGGCAGGGGGACACTGAAGCTTTCTTT.